This T cell receptor beta chain stems from a study of T cell responses to AZD1222 COVID-19 vaccine. Whole-study results and caveats: Only five or six people who got AZD1222 tested seropositive at baseline. Donors were mostly white British, more females; clonal diversity possibly underestimated. The span of vaccine-associated CD4 TCRs extended across spike, with dominance at 160-218 and 743-854. Epitopes outside B.1.351 and B.1.1.7 mutated regions reportedly drew nearly half of spike TCRs.

Clones were sequenced by immunoSEQ multiplex PCR, and TCRdb holds only the in-frame ones, with some missing. The table lists around 140,000 clones, roughly nine tenths of them singletons. Germline V gene lookup returns CDR1 LNHDA and CDR2 SQIVND (reference sequence). The length of the CDR3 is 15 residues. The ends were cut back, 3 bases at V and 3 bases at J, with 11 bases in the middle. This clone was observed once. Its antigen is unidentified. The sequence was obtained from an adult in good health. The chain combines TRBV19 with TRBJ1-4; a weak D match, TRBD1 (5 bases). Specimen: peripheral blood, collected on day 0 of AZD1222 vaccination. The CDR3 nucleotides are TGTGCCAGTAGTATGGGGCAGAGGTCTAATGAAAAACTGTTTTTT. It specifies CASSMGQRSNEKLFF.